This T cell receptor (beta chain) was observed in a study of cytomegalovirus exposure and HLA in healthy donors. The PCR made use of 60 Vbeta and 13 Jbeta primers. Data came from immunoSEQ multiplex PCR; TCRdb stores just in-frame clones and leaves some out. The data show tens of thousands of clones, about three quarters seen once. Per the germline V gene, CDR1 is GTSNPN and CDR2 is SVGIG (reference sequence). This CDR3 has 13 amino acids. Deletions cut 0 bases from V and 7 bases from J, with 7 bases between. Sequences were obtained from PBMCs. The gene calls are TRBV30 and TRBJ1-6, with D unclear. This sequence originates from a woman in her thirties in good health and CMV-seropositive. The CDR3 is CAWSVQTNSPLHF. CDR3 nucleotide sequence: TGTGCCTGGAGTGTACAGACGAATTCACCCCTCCACTTT.